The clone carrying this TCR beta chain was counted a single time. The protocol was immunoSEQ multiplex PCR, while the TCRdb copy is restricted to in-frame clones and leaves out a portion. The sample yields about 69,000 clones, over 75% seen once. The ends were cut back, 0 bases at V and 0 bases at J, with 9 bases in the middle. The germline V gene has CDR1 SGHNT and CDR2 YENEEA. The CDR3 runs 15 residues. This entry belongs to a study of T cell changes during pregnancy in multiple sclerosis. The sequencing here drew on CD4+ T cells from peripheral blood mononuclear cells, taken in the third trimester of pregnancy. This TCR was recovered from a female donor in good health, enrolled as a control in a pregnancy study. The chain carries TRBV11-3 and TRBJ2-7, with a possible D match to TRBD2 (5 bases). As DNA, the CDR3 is TGTGCCAGCAGCTTAGATTCGGGGAGCTCCTACGAGCAGTACTTC. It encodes CASSLDSGSSYEQYF. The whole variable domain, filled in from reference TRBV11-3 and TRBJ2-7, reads EAGVVQSPRYKIIEKKQPVAFWCNPISGHNTLYWYLQNLGQGPELLIRYENEEAVDDSQLPKDRFSAERLKGVDSTLKIQPAELGDSAVYLCASSLDSGSSYEQYFGPGTRLTVT.